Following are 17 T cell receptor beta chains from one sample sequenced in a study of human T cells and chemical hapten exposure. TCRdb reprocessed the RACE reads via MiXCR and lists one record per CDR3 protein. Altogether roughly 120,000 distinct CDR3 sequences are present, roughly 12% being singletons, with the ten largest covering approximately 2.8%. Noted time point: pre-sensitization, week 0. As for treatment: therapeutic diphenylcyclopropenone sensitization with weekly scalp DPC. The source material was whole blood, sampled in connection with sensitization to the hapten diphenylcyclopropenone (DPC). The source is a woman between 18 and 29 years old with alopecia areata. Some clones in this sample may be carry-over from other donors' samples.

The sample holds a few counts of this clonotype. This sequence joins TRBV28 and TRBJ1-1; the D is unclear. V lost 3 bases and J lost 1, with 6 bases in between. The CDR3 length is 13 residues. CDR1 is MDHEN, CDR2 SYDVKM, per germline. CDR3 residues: CASSFPTNTEAFF. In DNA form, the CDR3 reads TGTGCCAGCAGTTTCCCCACGAACACTGAAGCTTTCTTT. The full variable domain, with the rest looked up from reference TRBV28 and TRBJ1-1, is DVKVTQSSRYLVKRTGEKVFLECVQDMDHENMFWYRQDPGLGLRLIYFSYDVKMKEKGDIPEGYSVSREKKERFSLILESASTNQTSMYLCASSFPTNTEAFFGQGTRLTVV.

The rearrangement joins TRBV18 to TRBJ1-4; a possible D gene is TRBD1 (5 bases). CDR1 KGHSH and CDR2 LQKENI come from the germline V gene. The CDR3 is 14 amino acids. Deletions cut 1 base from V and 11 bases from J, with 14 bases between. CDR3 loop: CASSPRDGEGKLFF. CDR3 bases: TGTGCCAGCTCACCACGTGACGGCGAGGGGAAACTGTTTTTT.

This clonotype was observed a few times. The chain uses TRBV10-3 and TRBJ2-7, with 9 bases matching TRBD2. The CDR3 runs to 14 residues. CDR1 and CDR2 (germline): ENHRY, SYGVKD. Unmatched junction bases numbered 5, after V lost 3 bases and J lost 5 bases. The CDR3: CAISDVSGGDEQYF. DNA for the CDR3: TGTGCCATCAGTGATGTTAGCGGGGGCGACGAGCAGTACTTC.

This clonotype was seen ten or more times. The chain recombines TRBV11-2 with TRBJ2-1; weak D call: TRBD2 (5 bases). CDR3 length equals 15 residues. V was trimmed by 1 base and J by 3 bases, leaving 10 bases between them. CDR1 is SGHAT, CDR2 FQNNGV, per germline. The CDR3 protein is CASSLAWGVYNEQFF. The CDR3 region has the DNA TGTGCCAGCAGCTTAGCTTGGGGAGTCTACAATGAGCAGTTCTTC.

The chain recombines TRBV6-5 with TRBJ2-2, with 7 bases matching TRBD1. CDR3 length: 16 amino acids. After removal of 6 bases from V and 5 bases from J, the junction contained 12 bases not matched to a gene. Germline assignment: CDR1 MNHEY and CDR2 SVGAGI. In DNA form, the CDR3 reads TGTGCCAGCAGATACCGCATTACAGGGGTAACCGGGGAGCTGTTTTTT. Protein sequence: CASRYRITGVTGELFF.

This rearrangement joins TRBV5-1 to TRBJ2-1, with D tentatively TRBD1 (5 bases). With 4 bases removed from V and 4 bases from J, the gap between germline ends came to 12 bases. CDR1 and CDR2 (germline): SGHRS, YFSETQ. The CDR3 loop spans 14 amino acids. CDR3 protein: CASSPDQGYNEQFF. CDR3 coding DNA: TGCGCCAGCAGCCCCGACCAGGGATACAATGAGCAGTTCTTC. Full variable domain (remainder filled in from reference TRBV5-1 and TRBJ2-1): KAGVTQTPRYLIKTRGQQVTLSCSPISGHRSVSWYQQTPGQGLQFLFEYFSETQRNKGNFPGRFSGRQFSNSRSEMNVSTLELGDSALYLCASSPDQGYNEQFFGPGTRLTVL.

CDR3 sequence (DNA): TGTGCCAGCAGCTTGGGGGTGGGTTATCAGCCCCAGCATTTT. It specifies CASSLGVGYQPQHF. The V call is TRBV7-2, the J call TRBJ1-5, with a tentative D call TRBD1 (5 bases). This CDR3 is 14 amino acids long. CDR1 is SGHTA, CDR2 FQGNSA, per germline. Trimming took 3 bases from V and 5 from J, leaving 11 bases between them.

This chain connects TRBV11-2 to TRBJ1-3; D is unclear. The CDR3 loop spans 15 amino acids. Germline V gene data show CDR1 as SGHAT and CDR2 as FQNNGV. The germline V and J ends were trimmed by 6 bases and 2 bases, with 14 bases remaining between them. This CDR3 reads CASRSSGVTGNTIYF. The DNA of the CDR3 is TGTGCCAGCAGGTCAAGTGGGGTCACTGGAAACACCATATATTTT.

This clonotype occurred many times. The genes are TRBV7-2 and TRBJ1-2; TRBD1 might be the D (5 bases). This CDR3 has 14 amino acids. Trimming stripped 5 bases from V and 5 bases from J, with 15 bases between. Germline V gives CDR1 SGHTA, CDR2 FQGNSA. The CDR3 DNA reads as TGTGCCAGCAGCCCCTTCGACAGAGGGTATGGCTACACCTTC. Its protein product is CASSPFDRGYGYTF.

The CDR3 here is CASGPRDSQETQYF. As DNA, the CDR3 is TGTGCCAGCGGCCCTCGGGACTCCCAAGAGACCCAGTACTTC. The chain carries TRBV7-9 and TRBJ2-5; D perhaps matches TRBD2 (6 bases). The CDR3 is 14 residues long. CDR1 is SEHNR and CDR2 is FQNEAQ in the germline V gene (reference sequence). Trimming shortened V by 8 bases and J by 1 base, and 14 bases separated the two germline ends. The whole variable domain, filled in from reference TRBV7-9 and TRBJ2-5, reads DTGVSQNPRHKITKRGQNVTFRCDPISEHNRLYWYRQTLGQGPEFLTYFQNEAQLEKSRLLSDRFSAERPKGSFSTLEIQRTEQGDSAMYLCASGPRDSQETQYFGPGTRLLVL.

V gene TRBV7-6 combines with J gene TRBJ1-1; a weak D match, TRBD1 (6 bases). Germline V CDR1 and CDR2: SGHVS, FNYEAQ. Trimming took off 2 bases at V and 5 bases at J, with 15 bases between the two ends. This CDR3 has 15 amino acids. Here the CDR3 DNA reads TGTGCCAGCAGCTTAACCCGGGGGAGGGGGACTGAAGCTTTCTTT. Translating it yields CASSLTRGRGTEAFF.

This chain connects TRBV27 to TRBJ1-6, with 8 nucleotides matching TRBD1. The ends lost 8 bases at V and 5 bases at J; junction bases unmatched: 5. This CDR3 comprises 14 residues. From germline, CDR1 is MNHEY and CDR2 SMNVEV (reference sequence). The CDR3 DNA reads TGTGCCAGCGCGGCAGGGGGCAATAATTCACCCCTCCACTTT. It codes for CASAAGGNNSPLHF.

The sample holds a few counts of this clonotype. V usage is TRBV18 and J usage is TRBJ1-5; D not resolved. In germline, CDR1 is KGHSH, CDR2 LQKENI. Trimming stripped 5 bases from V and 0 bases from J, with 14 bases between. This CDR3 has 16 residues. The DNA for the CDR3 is TGTGCCAGCTCAACCGGCGCTGCACGTAGCAATCAGCCCCAGCATTTT. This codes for CASSTGAARSNQPQHF. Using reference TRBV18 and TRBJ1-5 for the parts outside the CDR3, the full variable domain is NAGVMQNPRHLVRRRGQEARLRCSPMKGHSHVYWYRQLPEEGLKFMVYLQKENIIDESGMPKERFSAEFPKEGPSILRIQQVVRGDSAAYFCASSTGAARSNQPQHFGDGTRLSIL.

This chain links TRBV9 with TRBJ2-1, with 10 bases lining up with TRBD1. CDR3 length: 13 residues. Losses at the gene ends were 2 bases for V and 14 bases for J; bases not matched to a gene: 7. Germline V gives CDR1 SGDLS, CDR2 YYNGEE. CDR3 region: CASSVTGTGDKFF. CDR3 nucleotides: TGTGCCAGCAGCGTGACCGGGACAGGGGATAAGTTCTTC.

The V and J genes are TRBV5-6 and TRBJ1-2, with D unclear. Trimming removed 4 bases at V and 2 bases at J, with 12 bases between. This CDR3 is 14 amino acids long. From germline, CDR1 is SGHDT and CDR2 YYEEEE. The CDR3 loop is CASSLLRANYGYTF. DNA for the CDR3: TGTGCCAGCAGCCTCCTGAGAGCCAACTATGGCTACACCTTC. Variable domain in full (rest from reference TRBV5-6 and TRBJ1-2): DAGVTQSPTHLIKTRGQQVTLRCSPKSGHDTVSWYQQALGQGPQFIFQYYEEEERQRGNFPDRFSGHQFPNYSSELNVNALLLGDSALYLCASSLLRANYGYTFGSGTRLTVV.

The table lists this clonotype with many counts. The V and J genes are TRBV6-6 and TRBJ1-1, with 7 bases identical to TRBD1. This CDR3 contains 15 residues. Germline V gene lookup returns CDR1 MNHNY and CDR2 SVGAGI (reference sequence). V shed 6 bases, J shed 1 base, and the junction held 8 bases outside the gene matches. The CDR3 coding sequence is TGTGCCAGCAGGACTGACAGGGAATGGAACACTGAAGCTTTCTTT. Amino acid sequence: CASRTDREWNTEAFF.

CDR3 bases: TGTGCCAGCAGTTCAACTAGGGCCCACACAGATACGCAGTATTTT. It specifies CASSSTRAHTDTQYF. The gene calls are TRBV6-5 and TRBJ2-3; a weak D match, TRBD2 (5 bases). The CDR3 extends over 15 amino acids. V was shortened by 4 bases and J by 2 bases, with 13 bases between the two germline ends. Germline V CDR1 and CDR2: MNHEY, SVGAGI.